Listed below are T cell receptor beta chains from one sample, sequenced in a study of shared clonotypes between healthy human individuals. Sequencing used immunoSEQ multiplex PCR; TCRdb keeps in-frame clones, though not all of them. The sample lists 450,000 to 500,000 clones; about 78% were seen once. Sequences were obtained from PBMCs. These receptors were obtained from a middle-aged woman in good health. Some clones in this sample may be carry-over from other donors' samples. Both conserved end residues are part of each CDR3. Each record gives: J gene, V gene, clone size, D gene, CDR3 DNA, CDR3 protein. A D gene is named only where the DNA matches it firmly. Only part of the rows carry a size: once, few, many, or a class if the clone is expanded.

j_gene: TRBJ1-1; v_gene: TRBV6-4; abundance: few; d_gene: TRBD1; CDR3nt: TGTGCCAGCAGTGAACCACAGGGGCTTGCAAACACTGAAGCTTTCTTT; CDR3aa: CASSEPQGLANTEAFF
j_gene: TRBJ2-1; v_gene: TRBV18; abundance: -; d_gene: -; CDR3nt: TGTGCCAGCTCACCGAGACGAGACAGGCGAGTCTACAATGAGCAGTTCTTC; CDR3aa: CASSPRRDRRVYNEQFF
j_gene: TRBJ1-2; v_gene: TRBV19; abundance: -; d_gene: TRBD1; CDR3nt: TGTGCCAGTAGTTACCGGGACAGGGTTGATGGCTACACCTTC; CDR3aa: CASSYRDRVDGYTF
j_gene: TRBJ2-5; v_gene: TRBV19; abundance: -; d_gene: -; CDR3nt: TGTGCCAGTAGTATCTCGACAGCTAATCAAGAGACCCAGTACTTC; CDR3aa: CASSISTANQETQYF
j_gene: TRBJ1-5; v_gene: TRBV9; abundance: -; d_gene: -; CDR3nt: TGTGCCAGCAGCCCCAATGAGGGGGGCAATCAGCCCCAGCATTTT; CDR3aa: CASSPNEGGNQPQHF
j_gene: TRBJ1-5; v_gene: TRBV6-7; abundance: -; d_gene: -; CDR3nt: TGTGCCAGCAGTTACTCGATTCCTTATAGCAATCAGCCCCAGCATTTT; CDR3aa: CASSYSIPYSNQPQHF
j_gene: TRBJ2-7; v_gene: TRBV14; abundance: -; d_gene: TRBD2; CDR3nt: TGTGCCAGCAGCCAAGATTGGGGAGGGGAGCAGTACTTC; CDR3aa: CASSQDWGGEQYF
j_gene: TRBJ2-5; v_gene: TRBV5-1; abundance: -; d_gene: TRBD1; CDR3nt: TGCGCCAGCAGCTCCGACAGGGAAGAGACCCAGTACTTC; CDR3aa: CASSSDREETQYF
j_gene: TRBJ2-7; v_gene: TRBV28; abundance: -; d_gene: TRBD2; CDR3nt: TGTGCCAGCAGGCCTACTAGCGGAGCCTACGAGCAGTACTTC; CDR3aa: CASRPTSGAYEQYF
j_gene: TRBJ2-7; v_gene: TRBV15; abundance: -; d_gene: TRBD2; CDR3nt: TGTGCCACCAGCAGAGGCGTGGCTAGCGGGACCCTCTCCTACGAGCAGTACTTC; CDR3aa: CATSRGVASGTLSYEQYF
j_gene: TRBJ2-1; v_gene: TRBV7-7; abundance: -; d_gene: -; CDR3nt: TGTGCTAGCAGCTTAGTGTATAGCTCCTACAATGAGCAGTTCTTC; CDR3aa: CASSLVYSSYNEQFF
j_gene: TRBJ2-7; v_gene: TRBV28; abundance: few; d_gene: -; CDR3nt: TGTGCCAGCAGTTCCCGAACAGTCGGGCAAGACGAGCAGTACTTC; CDR3aa: CASSSRTVGQDEQYF
j_gene: TRBJ1-4; v_gene: TRBV6-1; abundance: -; d_gene: -; CDR3nt: TGTGCCAGCCGTGGGGTCACAGGGTCAACTAATGAAAAACTGTTTTTT; CDR3aa: CASRGVTGSTNEKLFF
j_gene: TRBJ2-7; v_gene: TRBV28; abundance: few; d_gene: -; CDR3nt: TGTGCCAGCAGTTTCTCTGCGGGACGGGCGCCCTACGAGCAGTACTTC; CDR3aa: CASSFSAGRAPYEQYF
j_gene: TRBJ1-3; v_gene: TRBV5-6; abundance: -; d_gene: -; CDR3nt: TGTGCCAGCAGGCCGGGACAATCTGGAAACACCATATATTTT; CDR3aa: CASRPGQSGNTIYF
j_gene: TRBJ1-1; v_gene: TRBV21-1; abundance: -; d_gene: -; CDR3nt: TGTGCCAGCAGCAAAGCTAGAGGGACAGGCGACACTGAAGCTTTCTTT; CDR3aa: CASSKARGTGDTEAFF
j_gene: TRBJ2-7; v_gene: TRBV5-1; abundance: -; d_gene: -; CDR3nt: TGCGCCAGCAGCTTGGGGCAGGGAGACGAGCAGTACTTC; CDR3aa: CASSLGQGDEQYF
j_gene: TRBJ2-5; v_gene: TRBV5-1; abundance: once; d_gene: TRBD1; CDR3nt: TGCGCCAGCAGAATTACAGGGGTAGAGACCCAGTACTTC; CDR3aa: CASRITGVETQYF
j_gene: TRBJ1-2; v_gene: TRBV2; abundance: -; d_gene: -; CDR3nt: TGTGCCAGCAGTGAATATGGCTACACCTTC; CDR3aa: CASSEYGYTF
j_gene: TRBJ1-3; v_gene: TRBV9; abundance: -; d_gene: -; CDR3nt: TGTGCCAGCAGCCCCGGGAGGTCTGGAAACACCATATATTTT; CDR3aa: CASSPGRSGNTIYF
j_gene: TRBJ2-1; v_gene: TRBV7-2; abundance: -; d_gene: -; CDR3nt: TGTGCCAGCAGCCCGAGGGTGGGCTACAATGAGCAGTTCTTC; CDR3aa: CASSPRVGYNEQFF
j_gene: TRBJ2-7; v_gene: TRBV6-6; abundance: -; d_gene: -; CDR3nt: TGTGCCAGCAAACCAAGGGACTCCTCCTACGAGCAGTACTTC; CDR3aa: CASKPRDSSYEQYF
j_gene: TRBJ2-5; v_gene: TRBV4-2; abundance: few; d_gene: -; CDR3nt: TGTGCCAGCAGCCAAGAGATTGGCGGGAAGACCCAGTACTTC; CDR3aa: CASSQEIGGKTQYF
j_gene: TRBJ2-7; v_gene: TRBV27; abundance: -; d_gene: TRBD2; CDR3nt: TGTGCCAGCAGTCCGGGACTAGCGGGAGGCTACGAGCAGTACTTC; CDR3aa: CASSPGLAGGYEQYF
j_gene: TRBJ2-3; v_gene: TRBV11-2; abundance: -; d_gene: TRBD2; CDR3nt: TGTGCCAGCAGCTTAGATAGCTGGAGCGGGAGGGGAGAAGATACGCAGTATTTT; CDR3aa: CASSLDSWSGRGEDTQYF
j_gene: TRBJ2-5; v_gene: TRBV5-1; abundance: -; d_gene: -; CDR3nt: TGCGCCAGCAGCTCGGGACGGGAGAAAGAGACCCAGTACTTC; CDR3aa: CASSSGREKETQYF
j_gene: TRBJ2-1; v_gene: TRBV5-1; abundance: -; d_gene: TRBD1; CDR3nt: TGCGCCAGCAGCTTCGGACAGGGGGCCTACAATGAGCAGTTCTTC; CDR3aa: CASSFGQGAYNEQFF
j_gene: TRBJ2-3; v_gene: TRBV14; abundance: -; d_gene: -; CDR3nt: TGTGCCAGCAGCCCTGGCCGCGGGACTGTCACAGATACGCAGTATTTT; CDR3aa: CASSPGRGTVTDTQYF
j_gene: TRBJ2-7; v_gene: TRBV11-2; abundance: medium-sized; d_gene: -; CDR3nt: TGTGCCAGCAGCTTAGACAGGGGAGCCGGCGAGCAGTACTTC; CDR3aa: CASSLDRGAGEQYF
j_gene: TRBJ2-3; v_gene: TRBV7-2; abundance: -; d_gene: TRBD2; CDR3nt: TGTGCCAGCAGCTTATTCATAGCGGGAGGGACTTCGGGAGATACGCAGTATTTT; CDR3aa: CASSLFIAGGTSGDTQYF
j_gene: TRBJ2-2; v_gene: TRBV27; abundance: -; d_gene: TRBD2; CDR3nt: TGTGCCAGCAGTCCACGTGGGACTAGCGGGTCCGGGGAGCTGTTTTTT; CDR3aa: CASSPRGTSGSGELFF
j_gene: TRBJ2-5; v_gene: TRBV7-9; abundance: -; d_gene: -; CDR3nt: TGTGCGACGAGGGGGGGTCAAGAGACCCAGTACTTC; CDR3aa: CATRGGQETQYF
j_gene: TRBJ1-2; v_gene: TRBV29-1; abundance: -; d_gene: -; CDR3nt: TGCAGCGTTTCGGGGGATGGAGTCTATGGCTACACCTTC; CDR3aa: CSVSGDGVYGYTF
j_gene: TRBJ2-1; v_gene: TRBV18; abundance: -; d_gene: TRBD2; CDR3nt: TGTGCCAGCTCACCCGGTAGCGGGACCTACAATGAGCAGTTCTTC; CDR3aa: CASSPGSGTYNEQFF
j_gene: TRBJ1-2; v_gene: TRBV10-3; abundance: -; d_gene: -; CDR3nt: TGTGCCATCAGCGGGACCGAGGGTGGCTACACCTTC; CDR3aa: CAISGTEGGYTF
j_gene: TRBJ2-5; v_gene: TRBV27; abundance: -; d_gene: -; CDR3nt: TGTGCCAGCAGTTGGATGCAGGGAGCACAGGTGACCCAGTACTTC; CDR3aa: CASSWMQGAQVTQYF
j_gene: TRBJ2-2; v_gene: TRBV5-1; abundance: -; d_gene: -; CDR3nt: TGCGCCAGCAGGGCCGGGGGGCTGAACACCGGGGAGCTGTTTTTT; CDR3aa: CASRAGGLNTGELFF
j_gene: TRBJ2-7; v_gene: TRBV18; abundance: few; d_gene: TRBD2; CDR3nt: TGTGCCAGCTCACCGAAGCGGGAGGGCCTGGGTGAGCAGTACTTC; CDR3aa: CASSPKREGLGEQYF
j_gene: TRBJ2-7; v_gene: TRBV11-3; abundance: -; d_gene: -; CDR3nt: TGTGCCAGCAGCTTTGGGGTCTCCTACGAGCAGTACTTC; CDR3aa: CASSFGVSYEQYF
j_gene: TRBJ2-7; v_gene: TRBV7-9; abundance: few; d_gene: -; CDR3nt: TGTGCCAGCAGCCGGACGGGCTACGAGCAGTACTTC; CDR3aa: CASSRTGYEQYF
j_gene: TRBJ2-2; v_gene: TRBV28; abundance: -; d_gene: TRBD1; CDR3nt: TGTGCCAGTCTCCGGGACAGATACACCGGGGAGCTGTTTTTT; CDR3aa: CASLRDRYTGELFF
j_gene: TRBJ2-4; v_gene: TRBV4-3; abundance: few; d_gene: -; CDR3nt: TGCGCCAGCAGCCCCGGGGTGACCCCTCTCAAAAACATTCAGTACTTC; CDR3aa: CASSPGVTPLKNIQYF
j_gene: TRBJ2-7; v_gene: TRBV6-5; abundance: -; d_gene: -; CDR3nt: TGTGCCAGCAGTTACTCGGCCCCCTACGAGCAGTACTTC; CDR3aa: CASSYSAPYEQYF
j_gene: TRBJ2-7; v_gene: TRBV7-3; abundance: -; d_gene: TRBD2; CDR3nt: TGTGCCAGCAGCTTACTAGCGGGAGACGGTGAGCAGTACTTC; CDR3aa: CASSLLAGDGEQYF
j_gene: TRBJ1-1; v_gene: TRBV5-1; abundance: -; d_gene: -; CDR3nt: TGCGCCAGCAGCTTCTCACCCAGGGCAGACACTGAAGCTTTCTTT; CDR3aa: CASSFSPRADTEAFF
j_gene: TRBJ2-3; v_gene: TRBV7-2; abundance: -; d_gene: TRBD2; CDR3nt: TGTGCCAGCAGCTTGAGCGGGAGTGGGACAGATACGCAGTATTTT; CDR3aa: CASSLSGSGTDTQYF
j_gene: TRBJ2-1; v_gene: TRBV5-6; abundance: once; d_gene: TRBD2; CDR3nt: TGTGCCAGCAGCTTAGTAGCGGGAGGTGAGCAGTTCTTC; CDR3aa: CASSLVAGGEQFF
j_gene: TRBJ2-4; v_gene: TRBV4-2; abundance: -; d_gene: TRBD2; CDR3nt: TGTGCCAGCAGCCGGGGACTAGCGGGATCGGGAAACATTCAGTACTTC; CDR3aa: CASSRGLAGSGNIQYF